Included here is one T cell receptor (beta chain) sequence, with context. Its antigen is still unknown. This table comes from immunoSEQ multiplex PCR, and its TCRdb copy is limited to in-frame clones, with some not included. This sample yields about 30,000 clones, of which 80% to 95% are seen a single time; under 4% belongs to the top ten. This entry comes from a study of PD-1 blockade in classical Hodgkin lymphoma. Stated time point: newly diagnosed, previously untreated cHL patient sample. As a comparison, the study used PBMCs from newly diagnosed, untreated classical Hodgkin lymphoma. V shed 5 bases and J shed 4 bases, with 10 bases lying between them. The CDR3 runs to 13 residues. Germline V gene sequence: CDR1 MNHEY, CDR2 SMNVEV (reference sequence). Whole-study results and caveats: No one has yet defined what causes the repertoire differences, which may be disease activity or prior therapy. Reports indicated that newly diagnosed patients had lower baseline TCR diversity than healthy donors did.

This clonotype was sampled from a human donor with classical Hodgkin lymphoma. The material sequenced was peripheral blood mononuclear cells (PBMCs). The rearrangement links TRBV27 to TRBJ2-3; no clear D gene. CDR3 DNA: TGTGCCAGCAGTATCTCCCGCCCAGATACGCAGTATTTT. Amino acid sequence: CASSISRPDTQYF.